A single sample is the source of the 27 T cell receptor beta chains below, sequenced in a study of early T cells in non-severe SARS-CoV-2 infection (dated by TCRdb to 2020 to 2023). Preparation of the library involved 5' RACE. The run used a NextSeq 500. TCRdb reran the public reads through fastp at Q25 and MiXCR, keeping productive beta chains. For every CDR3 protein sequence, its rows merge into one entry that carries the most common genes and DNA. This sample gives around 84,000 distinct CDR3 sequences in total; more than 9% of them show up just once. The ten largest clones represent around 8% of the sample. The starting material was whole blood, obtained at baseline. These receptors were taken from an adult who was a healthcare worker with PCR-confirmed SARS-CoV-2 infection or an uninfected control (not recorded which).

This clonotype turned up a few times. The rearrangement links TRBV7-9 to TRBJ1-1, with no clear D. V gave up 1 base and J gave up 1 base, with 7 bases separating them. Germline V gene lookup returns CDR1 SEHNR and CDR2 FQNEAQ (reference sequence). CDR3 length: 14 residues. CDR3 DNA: TGTGCCAGCAGCTTAGAGGCTAAGAACACTGAAGCTTTCTTT. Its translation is CASSLEAKNTEAFF. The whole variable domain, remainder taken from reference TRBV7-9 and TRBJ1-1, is DTGVSQNPRHKITKRGQNVTFRCDPISEHNRLYWYRQTLGQGPEFLTYFQNEAQLEKSRLLSDRFSAERPKGSFSTLEIQRTEQGDSAMYLCASSLEAKNTEAFFGQGTRLTVV.

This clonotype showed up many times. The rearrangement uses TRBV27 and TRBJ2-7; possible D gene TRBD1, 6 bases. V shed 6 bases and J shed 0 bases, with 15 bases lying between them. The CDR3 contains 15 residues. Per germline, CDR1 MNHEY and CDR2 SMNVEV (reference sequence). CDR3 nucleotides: TGTGCCAGCAGACCGGGACACCGACTCTCCTACGAGCAGTACTTC. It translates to CASRPGHRLSYEQYF.

CDR3: CASSSGNTGELFF. The CDR3 DNA sequence: TGTGCCAGCAGCTCGGGAAACACCGGGGAGCTGTTTTTT. The chain carries TRBV6-4 and TRBJ2-2; D perhaps matches TRBD2 (5 bases). In germline, CDR1 is MRHNA, CDR2 SNTAGT. The CDR3 consists of 13 residues. The V end lost 6 bases, the J end lost 2 bases, and 7 bases lay between the germline ends.

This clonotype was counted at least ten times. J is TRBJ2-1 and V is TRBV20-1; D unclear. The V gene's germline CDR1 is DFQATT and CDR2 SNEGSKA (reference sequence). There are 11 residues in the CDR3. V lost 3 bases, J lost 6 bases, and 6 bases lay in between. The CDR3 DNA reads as TGCAGTGCTAGTACTTCCAATGAGCAGTTCTTC. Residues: CSASTSNEQFF.

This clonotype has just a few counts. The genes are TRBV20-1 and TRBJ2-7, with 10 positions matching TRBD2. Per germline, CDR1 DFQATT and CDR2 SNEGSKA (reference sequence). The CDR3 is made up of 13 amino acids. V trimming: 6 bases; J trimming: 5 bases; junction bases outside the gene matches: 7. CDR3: CSATSGKADEQYF. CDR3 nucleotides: TGCAGTGCCACTAGCGGGAAGGCCGACGAGCAGTACTTC.

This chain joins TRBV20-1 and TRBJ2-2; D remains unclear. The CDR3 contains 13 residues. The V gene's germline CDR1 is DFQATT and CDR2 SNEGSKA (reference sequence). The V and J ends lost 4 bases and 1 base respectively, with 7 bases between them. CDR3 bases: TGCAGTGCTACCCCTCGGAACACCGGGGAGCTGTTTTTT. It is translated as CSATPRNTGELFF.

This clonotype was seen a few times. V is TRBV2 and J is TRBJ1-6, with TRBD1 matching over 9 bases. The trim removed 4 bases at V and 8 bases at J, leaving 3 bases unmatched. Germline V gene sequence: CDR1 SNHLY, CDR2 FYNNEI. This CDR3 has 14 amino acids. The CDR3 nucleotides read TGTGCCAGCAGTGTACAGGGGGCATATTCACCCCTCCACTTT. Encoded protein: CASSVQGAYSPLHF.

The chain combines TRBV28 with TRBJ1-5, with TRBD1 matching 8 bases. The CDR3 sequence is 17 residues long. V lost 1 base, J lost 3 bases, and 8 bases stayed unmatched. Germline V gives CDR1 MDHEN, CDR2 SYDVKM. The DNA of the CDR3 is TGTGCCAGCAGTTTATTTGGGCAGGGGGCCTACAATCAGCCCCAGCATTTT. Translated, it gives CASSLFGQGAYNQPQHF.

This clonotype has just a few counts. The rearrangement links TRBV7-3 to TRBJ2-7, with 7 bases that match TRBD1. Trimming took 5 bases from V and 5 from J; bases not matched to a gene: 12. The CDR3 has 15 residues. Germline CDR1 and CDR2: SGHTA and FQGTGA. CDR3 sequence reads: CASSITGDPWDEQYF. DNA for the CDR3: TGTGCCAGCAGCATCACAGGGGACCCTTGGGACGAGCAGTACTTC. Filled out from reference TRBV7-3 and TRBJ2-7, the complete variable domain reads GAGVSQTPSNKVTEKGKYVELRCDPISGHTALYWYRQSLGQGPEFLIYFQGTGAADDSGLPNDRFFAVRPEGSVSTLKIQRTERGDSAVYLCASSITGDPWDEQYFGPGTRLTVT.

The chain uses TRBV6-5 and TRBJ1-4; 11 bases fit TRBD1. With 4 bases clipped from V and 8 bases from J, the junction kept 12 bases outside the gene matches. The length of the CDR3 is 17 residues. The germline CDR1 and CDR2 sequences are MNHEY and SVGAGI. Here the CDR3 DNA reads TGTGCCAGCAGTTCTGGACAGGGGGCTACGGCCAACGAAAAACTGTTTTTT. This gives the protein CASSSGQGATANEKLFF.

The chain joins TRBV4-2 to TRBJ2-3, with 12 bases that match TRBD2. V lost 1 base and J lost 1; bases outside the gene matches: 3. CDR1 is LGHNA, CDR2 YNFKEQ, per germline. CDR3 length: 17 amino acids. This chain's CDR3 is CASSQGLAGARTDTQYF. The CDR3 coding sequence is TGTGCCAGCAGCCAAGGACTAGCGGGAGCTCGCACAGATACGCAGTATTTT.

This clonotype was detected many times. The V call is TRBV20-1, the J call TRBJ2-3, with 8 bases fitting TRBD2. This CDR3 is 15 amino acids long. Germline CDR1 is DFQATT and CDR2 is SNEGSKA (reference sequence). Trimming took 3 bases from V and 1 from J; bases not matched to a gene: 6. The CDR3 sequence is CSASGSGTRTDTQYF. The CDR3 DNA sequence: TGCAGTGCTAGTGGTAGCGGGACCCGCACAGATACGCAGTATTTT.

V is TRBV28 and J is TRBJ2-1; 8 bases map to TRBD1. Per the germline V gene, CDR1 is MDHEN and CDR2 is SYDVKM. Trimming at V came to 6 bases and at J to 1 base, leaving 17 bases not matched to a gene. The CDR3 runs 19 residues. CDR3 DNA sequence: TGTGCCAGCAGCTCGAATTCGGGACAGGATAGAAGATCCTACAATGAGCAGTTCTTC. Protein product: CASSSNSGQDRRSYNEQFF.

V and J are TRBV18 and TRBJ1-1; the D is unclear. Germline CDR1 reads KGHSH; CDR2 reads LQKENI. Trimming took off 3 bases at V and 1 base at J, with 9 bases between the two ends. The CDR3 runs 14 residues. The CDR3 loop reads CASSPLPENTEAFF. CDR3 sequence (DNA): TGTGCCAGCTCACCGTTACCCGAGAACACTGAAGCTTTCTTT.

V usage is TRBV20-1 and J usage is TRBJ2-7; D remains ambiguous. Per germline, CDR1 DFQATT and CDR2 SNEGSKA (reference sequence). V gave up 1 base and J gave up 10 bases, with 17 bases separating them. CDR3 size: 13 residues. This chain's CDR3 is CSARVTGQKNQYF. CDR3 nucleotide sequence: TGCAGTGCTAGAGTAACGGGCCAAAAAAACCAGTACTTC.

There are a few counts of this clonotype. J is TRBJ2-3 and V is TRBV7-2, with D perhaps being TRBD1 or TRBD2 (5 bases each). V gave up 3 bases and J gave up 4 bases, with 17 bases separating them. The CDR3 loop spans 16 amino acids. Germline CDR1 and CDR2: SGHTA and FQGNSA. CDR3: CASSLAGLQGADTQYF. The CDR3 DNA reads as TGTGCCAGCAGCTTGGCAGGACTTCAGGGCGCAGATACGCAGTATTTT. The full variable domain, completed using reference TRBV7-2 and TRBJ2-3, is GAGVSQSPSNKVTEKGKDVELRCDPISGHTALYWYRQSLGQGLEFLIYFQGNSAPDKSGLPSDRFSAERTGGSVSTLTIQRTQQEDSAVYLCASSLAGLQGADTQYFGPGTRLTVL.

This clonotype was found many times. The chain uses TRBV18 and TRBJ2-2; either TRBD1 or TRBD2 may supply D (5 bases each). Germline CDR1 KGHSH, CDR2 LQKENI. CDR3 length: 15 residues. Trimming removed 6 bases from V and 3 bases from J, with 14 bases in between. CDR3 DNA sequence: TGTGCCAGCTCCGCTATACGGGGCGACACCGGGGAGCTGTTTTTT. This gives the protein CASSAIRGDTGELFF.

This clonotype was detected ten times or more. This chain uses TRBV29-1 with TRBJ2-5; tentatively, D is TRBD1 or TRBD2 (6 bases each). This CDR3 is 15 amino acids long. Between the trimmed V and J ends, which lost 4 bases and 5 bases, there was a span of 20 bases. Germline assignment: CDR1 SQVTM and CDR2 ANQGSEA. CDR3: CSVVEQGGARETQYF. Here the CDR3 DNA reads TGCAGCGTTGTGGAACAGGGAGGAGCGCGTGAGACCCAGTACTTC.

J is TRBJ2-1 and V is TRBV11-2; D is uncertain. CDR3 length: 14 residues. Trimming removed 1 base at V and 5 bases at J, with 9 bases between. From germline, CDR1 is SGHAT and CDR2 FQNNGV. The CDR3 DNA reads TGTGCCAGCAGCTTAGGTGGCGCCGACAATGAGCAGTTCTTC. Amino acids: CASSLGGADNEQFF. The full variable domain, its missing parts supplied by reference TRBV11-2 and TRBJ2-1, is EAGVAQSPRYKIIEKRQSVAFWCNPISGHATLYWYQQILGQGPKLLIQFQNNGVVDDSQLPKDRFSAERLKGVDSTLKIQPAKLEDSAVYLCASSLGGADNEQFFGPGTRLTVL.

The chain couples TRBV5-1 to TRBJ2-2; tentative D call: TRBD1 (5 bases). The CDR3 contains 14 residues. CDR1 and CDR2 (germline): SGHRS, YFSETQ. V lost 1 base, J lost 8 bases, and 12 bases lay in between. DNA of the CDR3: TGCGCCAGCAGCTTGCAGGGTAGTACAGGGGAGCTGTTTTTT. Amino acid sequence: CASSLQGSTGELFF.

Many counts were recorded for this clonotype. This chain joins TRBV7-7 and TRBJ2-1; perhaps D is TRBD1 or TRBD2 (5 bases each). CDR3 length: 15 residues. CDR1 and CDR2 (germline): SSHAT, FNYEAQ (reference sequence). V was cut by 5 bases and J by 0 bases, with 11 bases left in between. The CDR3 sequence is CASSQGPSSYNEQFF. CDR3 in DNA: TGTGCCAGCAGCCAGGGACCGAGCTCCTACAATGAGCAGTTCTTC.

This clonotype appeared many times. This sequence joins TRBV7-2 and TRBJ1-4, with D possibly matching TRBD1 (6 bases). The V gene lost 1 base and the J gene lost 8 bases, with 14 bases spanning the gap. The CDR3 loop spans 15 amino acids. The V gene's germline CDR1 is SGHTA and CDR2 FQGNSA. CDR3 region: CASSLDLAGVEKLFF. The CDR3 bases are TGTGCCAGCAGCTTAGACCTGGCAGGGGTAGAAAAACTGTTTTTT. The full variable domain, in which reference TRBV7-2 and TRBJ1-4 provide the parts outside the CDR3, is GAGVSQSPSNKVTEKGKDVELRCDPISGHTALYWYRQSLGQGLEFLIYFQGNSAPDKSGLPSDRFSAERTGGSVSTLTIQRTQQEDSAVYLCASSLDLAGVEKLFFGSGTQLSVL.

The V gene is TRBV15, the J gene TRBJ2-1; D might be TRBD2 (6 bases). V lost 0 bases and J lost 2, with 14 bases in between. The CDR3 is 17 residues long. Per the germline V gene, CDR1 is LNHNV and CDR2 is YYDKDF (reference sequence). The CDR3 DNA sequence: TGTGCCACCAGCAGAGATGTTGCCCCTAGCGCCTACAATGAGCAGTTCTTC. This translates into CATSRDVAPSAYNEQFF.

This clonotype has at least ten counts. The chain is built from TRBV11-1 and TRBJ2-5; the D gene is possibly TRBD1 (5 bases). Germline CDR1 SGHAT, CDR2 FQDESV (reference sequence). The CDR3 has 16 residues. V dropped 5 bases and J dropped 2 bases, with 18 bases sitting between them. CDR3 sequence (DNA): TGTGCCAGCAGCCCCCGCAGGGCCAAGGCTCAAGAGACCCAGTACTTC. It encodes CASSPRRAKAQETQYF. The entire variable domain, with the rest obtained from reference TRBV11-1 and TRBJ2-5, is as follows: EAEVAQSPRYKITEKSQAVAFWCDPISGHATLYWYRQILGQGPELLVQFQDESVVDDSQLPKDRFSAERLKGVDSTLKIQPAELGDSAMYLCASSPRRAKAQETQYFGPGTRLLVL.

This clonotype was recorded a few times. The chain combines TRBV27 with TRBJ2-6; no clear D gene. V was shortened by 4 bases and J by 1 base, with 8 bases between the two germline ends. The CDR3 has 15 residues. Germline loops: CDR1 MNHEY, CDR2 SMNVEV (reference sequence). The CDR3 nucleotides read TGTGCCAGCAGTTCACTGGGATCTGGGGCCAACGTCCTGACTTTC. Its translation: CASSSLGSGANVLTF.

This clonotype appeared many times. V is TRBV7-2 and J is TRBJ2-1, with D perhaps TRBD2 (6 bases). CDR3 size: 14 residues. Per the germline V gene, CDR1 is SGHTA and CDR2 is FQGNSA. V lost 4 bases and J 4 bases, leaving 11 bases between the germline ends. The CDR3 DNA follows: TGTGCCAGCAGCTGGGGACTCTTATACAATGAGCAGTTCTTC. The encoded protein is CASSWGLLYNEQFF.

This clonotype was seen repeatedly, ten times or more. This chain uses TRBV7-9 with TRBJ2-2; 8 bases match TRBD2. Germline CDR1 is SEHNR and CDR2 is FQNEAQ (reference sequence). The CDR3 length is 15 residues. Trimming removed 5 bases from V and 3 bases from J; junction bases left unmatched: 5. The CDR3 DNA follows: TGTGCCAGCAGCGTGACGGGACTAGACACCGGGGAGCTGTTTTTT. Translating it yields CASSVTGLDTGELFF.